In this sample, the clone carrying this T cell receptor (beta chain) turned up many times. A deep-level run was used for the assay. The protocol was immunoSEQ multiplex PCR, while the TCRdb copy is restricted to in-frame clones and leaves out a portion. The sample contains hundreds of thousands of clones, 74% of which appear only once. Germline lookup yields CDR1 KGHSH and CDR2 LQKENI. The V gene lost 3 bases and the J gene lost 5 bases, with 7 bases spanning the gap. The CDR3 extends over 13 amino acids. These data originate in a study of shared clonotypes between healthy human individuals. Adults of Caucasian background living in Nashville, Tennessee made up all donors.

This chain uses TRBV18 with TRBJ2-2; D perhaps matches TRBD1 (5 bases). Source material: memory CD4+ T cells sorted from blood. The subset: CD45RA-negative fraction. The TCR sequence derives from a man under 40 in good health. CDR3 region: CASSPKGTGELFF. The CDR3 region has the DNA TGTGCCAGCTCACCCAAGGGGACCGGGGAGCTGTTTTTT.